One and the same sample provided the 5 T cell receptor beta chains below, sequenced in a study of shared clonotypes between healthy human individuals. Profiling relied on immunoSEQ multiplex PCR, and the TCRdb table lists in-frame clones only, not all of them. The sample yields under 2,500,000 clones, 90% to 96% seen once. The sequenced sample consisted of naive CD4+ T cells sorted from blood. Indicated subset: CD45RA+ positively selected. The receptors come from a man between 18 and 35 years old in good health.

This chain joins TRBV5-1 and TRBJ1-4; perhaps TRBD1 as D (5 bases). Trimming cost V 3 bases and J 7 bases, with 13 bases left between them. Germline assignment: CDR1 SGHRS and CDR2 YFSETQ. This CDR3 spans 14 amino acids. The CDR3 region is CASSSGAGSEKLFF. The CDR3, as DNA: TGCGCCAGCAGCTCCGGGGCCGGATCTGAAAAACTGTTTTTT.

The chain employs TRBV10-2 and TRBJ2-2; 7 bases are shared with TRBD1. From germline, CDR1 is WSHSY and CDR2 SAAADI. The junction had 11 bases not matched to a gene; V was cut back by 8 bases and J by 2 bases. This CDR3 spans 16 amino acids. The DNA of the CDR3 is TGCGCCAGCGGGCCCCGTACAGGGGTTAACACCGGGGAGCTGTTTTTT. Encoded protein: CASGPRTGVNTGELFF.

The chain has TRBV10-3 and TRBJ2-7; TRBD1 aligns across 10 bases. From germline, CDR1 is ENHRY and CDR2 SYGVKD. This CDR3 spans 14 amino acids. J was trimmed by 7 bases and V by 10 bases; bases with no gene match: 13. In nucleotides, the CDR3 is TGTGCCACCCTAGTATCGACAGGGGGCTCTGAGCAGTACTTC. Translation: CATLVSTGGSEQYF.

This clone was observed a single time. The CDR3 DNA reads as TGTGCCAGCTCACCACTACCCCCGGGACAGGGAGGCACTGAAGCTTTCTTT. This translates into CASSPLPPGQGGTEAFF. The chain couples TRBV18 to TRBJ1-1; 9 nucleotides match TRBD1. The CDR3 contains 17 residues. V was clipped by 1 base and J by 4 bases; unmatched bases: 10. Germline V gene lookup returns CDR1 KGHSH and CDR2 LQKENI.

The chain joins TRBV2 to TRBJ1-2, with D tentatively TRBD1 (6 bases). CDR1 SNHLY and CDR2 FYNNEI come from the germline V gene. The CDR3 runs to 14 residues. V lost 7 bases, J lost 1 base, and 13 bases lay in between. CDR3 nucleotide sequence: TGTGCCAGCAAAAACAGGGAGGGTAACTATGGCTACACCTTC. Translated, it gives CASKNREGNYGYTF.